These T cell receptor beta chains were read from a single sample in a study of T cell changes during pregnancy in multiple sclerosis. Using immunoSEQ multiplex PCR, the repertoire was profiled, and TCRdb retains in-frame clones only, with some absent. The sample consists of approximately 89,000 clones, about 95% of them appearing once. Sequencing was performed on peripheral blood, taken in the third trimester of pregnancy. Receptors originate from a female donor with multiple sclerosis, enrolled in a pregnancy study. CDR3s include the opening cysteine and the closing phenylalanine or tryptophan. A D gene is named only where the DNA matches it firmly. Where a row states a size, it is once, few, many or the class of an expanded clone; other rows omit it.

v_gene	j_gene	abundance	d_gene	CDR3nt	CDR3aa
TRBV6-6	TRBJ1-5	NA	NA	TGTGCCAGCAGCTCCGCGCCCGGGGGGTTTCAGCCCCAGCATTTT	CASSSAPGGFQPQHF
TRBV15	TRBJ2-5	NA	TRBD1	TGTGCCACCAGCGGTAACAGGGGGCAAGAGACCCAGTACTTC	CATSGNRGQETQYF
TRBV19	TRBJ1-6	NA	TRBD1	TGTGCCAGTAGTATGGGGACAGGGGGTATTCTTTCACCCCTCCACTTT	CASSMGTGGILSPLHF
TRBV5-5	TRBJ2-7	once	NA	TGTGCCAGCAGCTTCAGGTCCTACGAGCAGTACTTC	CASSFRSYEQYF
TRBV5-4	TRBJ1-1	NA	NA	TGTGCCAGCAGCTTGGGACAGCTCCCGGGGGGCACTGAAGCTTTCTTT	CASSLGQLPGGTEAFF
TRBV23-1	TRBJ2-4	NA	TRBD1	TGCGCCAGCAGTCAATCCAGGGGGACAGGGGATAAAAACATTCAGTACTTC	CASSQSRGTGDKNIQYF
TRBV9	TRBJ2-1	NA	TRBD2	TGTGCCAGCAGCCCACTAGCGGGGGGTAGCTCCTACAATGAGCAGTTCTTC	CASSPLAGGSSYNEQFF
TRBV2	TRBJ2-1	NA	NA	TGTGCCAGCAGTGATCCAGCGTCCTACGAGCAGTTCTTC	CASSDPASYEQFF
TRBV5-1	TRBJ2-7	NA	NA	TGCGCCAGCAGCTTGGCCCAGTGGACAGATTCCTACGAGCAGTACTTC	CASSLAQWTDSYEQYF
TRBV30	TRBJ1-3	NA	NA	TGTGCCTGGAGTCCGTCCGGGGACACCATATATTTT	CAWSPSGDTIYF
TRBV30	TRBJ1-6	NA	NA	TGTGCCTGGAGCGGGCGGGGGGGGCAACAGCGGAATTCACCCCTCCACTTT	CAWSGRGGQQRNSPLHF
TRBV27	TRBJ2-7	NA	NA	TGTGCCAGCAGACCTCCGCAGCGCCCCTACGAGCAGTACTTC	CASRPPQRPYEQYF
TRBV6-6	TRBJ2-4	NA	NA	TGTGCCAGCAGTCCCCGGTCCATTCAGTACTTC	CASSPRSIQYF
TRBV6-5	TRBJ2-7	once	NA	TGTGCCAGCAGTTACGCTAGCGCCGGCTACGAGCAGTACTTC	CASSYASAGYEQYF
TRBV14	TRBJ1-6	NA	NA	TGTGCCAGCAGCCAAGTCAGCGTCCTGAATTCACCCCTCCACTTT	CASSQVSVLNSPLHF
TRBV12-5	TRBJ1-2	NA	TRBD1	TGTGCTAGTGGCCCCTCAGGGGGCGGTATGGTAGGCTACACCTTC	CASGPSGGGMVGYTF
TRBV2	TRBJ2-7	NA	NA	TGTGCCAGCAGGTCTTCACAGGGATACCCCTACGAGCAGTACTTC	CASRSSQGYPYEQYF
TRBV19	TRBJ1-5	NA	NA	TGTGCCAGTACCGTCGTGGGAGGGACAAATCAGCCCCAGCATTTT	CASTVVGGTNQPQHF
TRBV2	TRBJ1-1	NA	TRBD1	TGTGCCAGCAGCGATAGGGACAGAGAGGTGGACACTGAAGCTTTCTTT	CASSDRDREVDTEAFF
TRBV7-2	TRBJ1-5	NA	NA	TGTGCCAGCAGCTGGCAGGGTGGAAGCAATCAGCCCCAGCATTTT	CASSWQGGSNQPQHF
TRBV18	TRBJ1-4	NA	NA	TGTGCCAGCTCACCATCGGAGGAAAAACTGTTTTTT	CASSPSEEKLFF
TRBV6-1	TRBJ1-6	once	NA	TGTGCCAGCAGGCGGACAATTCCCGATTCACCCCTCCACTTT	CASRRTIPDSPLHF
TRBV6-5	TRBJ1-6	NA	TRBD1	TGTGCCAGCAGAACAGGGGTTGGGTCACCCCTCCACTTT	CASRTGVGSPLHF
TRBV6-1	TRBJ1-3	NA	TRBD1	TGTGCCAGCAGTGTCCAGGGGGCGTCCGGAAACACCATATATTTT	CASSVQGASGNTIYF
TRBV11-2	TRBJ2-7	NA	NA	TGTGCCAGCAGCTTAGGAGCCTACGAGCAGTACTTC	CASSLGAYEQYF
TRBV19	TRBJ2-5	NA	TRBD1	TGTGCCAGTGCCGGGACAGGGACAGAGACCCAGTACTTC	CASAGTGTETQYF
TRBV27	TRBJ1-2	NA	NA	TGTGCCAGCAGTTTTACAGGGTTAGGCTATGGCTACACCTTC	CASSFTGLGYGYTF